This T cell receptor beta chain was found in a study of graft-versus-host responses after intestinal transplantation. For the study at large: Recipients obtained multivisceral, liver-intestinal, or isolated intestinal transplants. Tacrolimus plus steroids were given to all recipients for 2 to 4 years, preceded by anti-thymocyte globulin induction.

A remark on this clone: Its antigen is as yet unknown.

Here immunoSEQ multiplex PCR was the method, and the copy in TCRdb shows in-frame clones only, minus some. The sample lists 75,000 to 100,000 clones, just under 95% occurring once. Germline V gene lookup returns CDR1 MGHRA and CDR2 YSYEKL. This CDR3 is built from 15 residues. The V segment lost 4 bases and the J segment 11 bases; nucleotides outside the gene matches: 16. The sequences come from unstimulated CD8+ T cells sorted from spleen or lymph node cells, collected before intestinal transplant. The clonotype was recovered from a human donor who received an intestinal transplant. This chain connects TRBV4-1 to TRBJ1-1, with 7 bases fitting TRBD1. The CDR3 nucleotides are TGCGCCAGCAGCCTGGGGGCAGGGGGGAATTTGAGGGCTTTCTTT. This gives the protein CASSLGAGGNLRAFF.